Each of the 30 T cell receptor beta chains below was sequenced from the same sample in a study of T cell responses to AZD1222 COVID-19 vaccine. Profiled with immunoSEQ multiplex PCR; TCRdb holds only in-frame clones, not every one. The data show roughly 150,000 clones, roughly 93% seen once. The sample was peripheral blood, taken 28 days after the second AZD1222 dose. These TCRs come from an adult who received the AZD1222 COVID-19 vaccine.

This clone was counted only a few times. V and J are TRBV7-3 and TRBJ2-5; D possibly corresponds to TRBD2 (6 bases). This CDR3 region has 14 residues. Trimming shortened V by 1 base and J by 3 bases, and 9 bases separated the two germline ends. CDR1 SGHTA and CDR2 FQGTGA come from the germline V gene. CDR3 amino acids: CASSLSGLKETQYF. CDR3 sequence (DNA): TGTGCCAGCAGCTTAAGCGGACTAAAAGAGACCCAGTACTTC.

V is TRBV5-6 and J is TRBJ1-3, with D perhaps TRBD1 (5 bases). Germline CDR1 is SGHDT and CDR2 is YYEEEE. Between the trimmed V and J ends, which lost 5 bases and 2 bases, there was a span of 14 bases. The CDR3 loop spans 15 amino acids. The CDR3 loop is CASSLPGRTGNTIYF. CDR3 bases: TGTGCCAGCAGTCTCCCAGGGAGGACTGGAAACACCATATATTTT.

A few counts support this clone. The rearrangement links TRBV2 to TRBJ1-5; 10 bases match TRBD1. Germline assignment: CDR1 SNHLY and CDR2 FYNNEI. Trimming removed 0 bases from V and 3 bases from J; junction bases left unmatched: 11. This CDR3 comprises 19 residues. CDR3: CASSEALRTGGWVNQPQHF. CDR3 DNA sequence: TGTGCCAGCAGTGAAGCGCTTCGGACAGGGGGATGGGTCAATCAGCCCCAGCATTTT.

This chain joins TRBV28 and TRBJ2-2; 7 bases fit TRBD1. The length of the CDR3 is 16 residues. Germline V CDR1 and CDR2: MDHEN, SYDVKM. The J segment lost 0 bases and the V segment lost 6 bases, leaving 7 bases of the junction unmatched. CDR3: CASSSTTGTNTGELFF. CDR3 coding DNA: TGTGCCAGCAGCTCCACGACAGGGACGAACACCGGGGAGCTGTTTTTT.

The chain has TRBV6-1 and TRBJ2-1; a weak D match, TRBD1 (6 bases). Germline values: CDR1 MNHNS, CDR2 SASEGT. With 0 bases removed from V and 0 bases from J, the gap between germline ends came to 9 bases. This CDR3 region has 16 residues. The CDR3 here is CASSEAGAPSYNEQFF. The CDR3, as DNA: TGTGCCAGCAGTGAAGCGGGGGCTCCCTCCTACAATGAGCAGTTCTTC.

The CDR3 region has the DNA TGTGCCAGCAGCCAAGATCATGCGACAGGGGGGGAAGAAAAACTGTTTTTT. Translation gives CASSQDHATGGEEKLFF. The rearrangement links TRBV3-1 (or the pseudogene TRBV3-2) to TRBJ1-4; 9 bases line up with TRBD1. Germline trimming cut 0 bases from V and 8 bases from J; bases unmatched to any gene: 10. Germline V gives CDR1 LGHDT, CDR2 YNNKEL (reference sequence). This CDR3 has 17 amino acids.

The gene calls are TRBV5-1 and TRBJ2-3; TRBD1 matches at 7 bases. Germline CDR1 is SGHRS and CDR2 is YFSETQ. The J segment lost 4 bases and the V segment lost 0 bases, leaving 11 bases of the junction unmatched. The CDR3 has 17 residues. CDR3 in DNA: TGCGCCAGCAGCTTGGAAACGGGACAGATGGGTCCAGATACGCAGTATTTT. It yields the protein CASSLETGQMGPDTQYF. The variable domain in full, completed from reference TRBV5-1 and TRBJ2-3, reads KAGVTQTPRYLIKTRGQQVTLSCSPISGHRSVSWYQQTPGQGLQFLFEYFSETQRNKGNFPGRFSGRQFSNSRSEMNVSTLELGDSALYLCASSLETGQMGPDTQYFGPGTRLTVL.

This chain's CDR3 is CASSSGQTTNEKLFF. The CDR3 bases are TGCGCCAGCAGCTCCGGACAGACAACTAATGAAAAACTGTTTTTT. The genes are TRBV5-1 and TRBJ1-4; a weak D match, TRBD1 (6 bases). Germline CDR1 SGHRS, CDR2 YFSETQ. The CDR3 runs to 15 residues. V lost 3 bases, J lost 0 bases, and 9 bases lay in between.

The CDR3 nucleotides are TGTGCCAGCAGCAGCATCAACACTGAAGCTTTCTTT. Encoded protein: CASSSINTEAFF. V gene TRBV6-5 combines with J gene TRBJ1-1; D not resolved. The CDR3 is 12 amino acids. V gave up 6 bases and J gave up 2 bases, with 7 bases separating them. The germline V gene encodes CDR1 MNHEY and CDR2 SVGAGI.

CDR3 amino acids: CASGDSGNTEAFF. The CDR3 coding sequence is TGTGCCAGCGGGGACAGCGGGAACACTGAAGCTTTCTTT. The chain links TRBV18 to TRBJ1-1, with 7 bases lining up with TRBD1. V was pared by 8 bases and J by 1 base, with 4 bases of the junction left unmatched. CDR3 length: 13 amino acids. Germline CDR1 KGHSH, CDR2 LQKENI.

The chain carries TRBV18 and TRBJ1-1; no clear D. Germline values: CDR1 KGHSH, CDR2 LQKENI. The CDR3 spans 14 residues. Trimming left V 1 base short and J 1 base short, with 7 bases between. CDR3 loop: CASSPRHSNTEAFF. The CDR3 nucleotides read TGTGCCAGCTCACCACGACATTCGAACACTGAAGCTTTCTTT.

DNA for the CDR3: TGTGCCAGCTCACGAGGGGGCGGCATTGAGACCCAGTACTTC. This sequence encodes CASSRGGGIETQYF. The chain has TRBV18 and TRBJ2-5, with 7 bases fitting TRBD1. The ends lost 4 bases at V and 5 bases at J; junction bases unmatched: 7. Looked up from germline, CDR1 is KGHSH and CDR2 is LQKENI. This CDR3 is 14 amino acids long.

This chain joins TRBV5-1 and TRBJ2-3; no clear D. Germline V gene sequence: CDR1 SGHRS, CDR2 YFSETQ. This CDR3 is built from 14 residues. V lost 7 bases, J lost 0 bases, and 12 bases lay in between. In DNA, the CDR3 is TGCGCCAGCGTTGACGGAACTAGCACAGATACGCAGTATTTT. Encoded protein: CASVDGTSTDTQYF.

This sequence joins TRBV28 and TRBJ1-2; D is unresolved. The CDR3 loop spans 14 amino acids. Trimming removed 5 bases at V and 4 bases at J, with 14 bases between. Germline V CDR1 and CDR2: MDHEN, SYDVKM. The CDR3, as DNA: TGTGCCAGCAGTCCGGTCGCTGGGAGCTATGGCTACACCTTC. The encoded protein is CASSPVAGSYGYTF.

This clone came up once. V and J are TRBV11-2 and TRBJ1-1, with D hard to call. Germline V gene lookup returns CDR1 SGHAT and CDR2 FQNNGV. Trimming pared 0 bases from V and 9 bases from J, leaving 11 bases between. The CDR3 contains 13 residues. CDR3 residues: CASSLDLGSQAFF. DNA for the CDR3: TGTGCCAGCAGCTTAGATTTAGGATCACAAGCTTTCTTT.

This clone was recorded once. This chain connects TRBV5-1 to TRBJ1-1; no clear D. This CDR3 region has 15 residues. Germline-derived CDR1 and CDR2 are SGHRS and YFSETQ. Between the trimmed V and J ends, which lost 1 base and 3 bases, there was a span of 13 bases. CDR3 in amino acids: CASSLLGSRDTEAFF. In nucleotides, the CDR3 is TGCGCCAGCAGCTTGTTGGGTTCTAGGGACACTGAAGCTTTCTTT.

V is TRBV11-2 and J is TRBJ2-3, with 13 bases lining up with TRBD2. Per germline, CDR1 SGHAT and CDR2 FQNNGV. The CDR3 has 15 residues. V lost 5 bases to trimming and J lost 5 bases; unmatched junction nucleotides: 4. The chain's CDR3 is CASSLLAGGQDTQYF. As DNA, the CDR3 is TGTGCCAGCAGCCTACTAGCGGGAGGGCAAGATACGCAGTATTTT.

The chain employs TRBV7-2 and TRBJ1-1; D is undetermined. The CDR3 spans 14 residues. Looked up from germline, CDR1 is SGHTA and CDR2 is FQGNSA. V was trimmed by 1 base and J by 4 bases, leaving 10 bases between them. DNA for the CDR3: TGTGCCAGCAGCTTAGGTCTTATGGGCACTGAAGCTTTCTTT. Encoded protein: CASSLGLMGTEAFF. Filled out from reference TRBV7-2 and TRBJ1-1, the complete variable domain reads GAGVSQSPSNKVTEKGKDVELRCDPISGHTALYWYRQSLGQGLEFLIYFQGNSAPDKSGLPSDRFSAERTGGSVSTLTIQRTQQEDSAVYLCASSLGLMGTEAFFGQGTRLTVV.

The chain links TRBV7-3 to TRBJ2-3, with a possible D match to TRBD1 (6 bases). CDR1 is SGHTA and CDR2 is FQGTGA in the germline V gene. V was shortened by 5 bases and J by 1 base, with 7 bases between the two germline ends. The CDR3 totals 13 residues. The CDR3 DNA follows: TGTGCCAGCAGCACAGGGCGCACAGATACGCAGTATTTT. Protein product: CASSTGRTDTQYF. The variable domain in full, completed from reference TRBV7-3 and TRBJ2-3, reads GAGVSQTPSNKVTEKGKYVELRCDPISGHTALYWYRQSLGQGPEFLIYFQGTGAADDSGLPNDRFFAVRPEGSVSTLKIQRTERGDSAVYLCASSTGRTDTQYFGPGTRLTVL.

The genes are TRBV25-1 and TRBJ2-1; tentatively, D is TRBD1 or TRBD2 (5 bases each). From germline, CDR1 is MGHDK and CDR2 SYGVNS. V was shortened by 2 bases and J by 16 bases, with 18 bases between the two germline ends. The CDR3 covers 13 residues. CDR3 region: CASSEGVGTRLFF. Here the CDR3 DNA reads TGTGCCAGCAGTGAAGGGGTGGGGACCCGCCTTTTCTTC.

The chain employs TRBV2 and TRBJ1-5; D might be TRBD1 (6 bases). The CDR3 has 14 residues. V was clipped by 3 bases and J by 2 bases, with 8 bases between them. The germline V gene has CDR1 SNHLY and CDR2 FYNNEI. Here the CDR3 reads CASSDRGRNQPQHF. The CDR3 DNA reads as TGTGCCAGCAGTGACCGGGGGCGCAATCAGCCCCAGCATTTT.

The V call is TRBV6-5, the J call TRBJ1-2; TRBD1 aligns across 7 bases. The CDR3 is 14 residues long. Trimming cost V 6 bases and J 2 bases; bases outside gene matches: 6. Looked up from germline, CDR1 is MNHEY and CDR2 is SVGAGI. CDR3 protein: CASRSVGGNYGYTF. The CDR3 bases are TGTGCCAGCAGGTCTGTAGGGGGCAACTATGGCTACACCTTC.

CDR3 residues: CASSPQGGPDNEQFF. The CDR3 bases are TGTGCCAGCTCACCCCAGGGGGGTCCTGACAATGAGCAGTTCTTC. The J gene is TRBJ2-1, the V gene TRBV18; D is perhaps TRBD1 (7 bases). Trimming took off 3 bases at V and 5 bases at J, with 14 bases between the two ends. CDR3 length equals 15 residues. CDR1 KGHSH and CDR2 LQKENI come from the germline V gene.

The chain is built from TRBV18 and TRBJ1-5; D is perhaps TRBD1 (5 bases). V lost 1 base, J lost 3 bases, and 10 bases lay in between. This CDR3 contains 15 residues. The germline gives CDR1 KGHSH, CDR2 LQKENI. CDR3 in amino acids: CASSPRADNNQPQHF. In DNA, the CDR3 is TGTGCCAGCTCACCACGGGCGGACAACAATCAGCCCCAGCATTTT.

The chain combines TRBV2 with TRBJ2-2; D unclear. The CDR3 covers 15 residues. The V gene's germline CDR1 is SNHLY and CDR2 FYNNEI. The V and J ends lost 2 bases and 1 base respectively, with 8 bases between them. CDR3 bases: TGTGCCAGCAGTGAATTACGGCGGAACACCGGGGAGCTGTTTTTT. It yields the protein CASSELRRNTGELFF.

V gene TRBV7-8 combines with J gene TRBJ2-3; a weak D match, TRBD2 (6 bases). Per the germline V gene, CDR1 is SGHVS and CDR2 is FQNEAQ. Trimming cost V 4 bases and J 2 bases, with 13 bases left between them. The length of the CDR3 is 15 residues. This CDR3 reads CASSYNRDFTDTQYF. DNA for the CDR3: TGTGCCAGCAGCTACAACCGGGACTTCACAGATACGCAGTATTTT.

The chain carries TRBV13 and TRBJ1-1, with no clear D. Germline V CDR1 and CDR2: PRHDT, FYEKMQ (reference sequence). This CDR3 contains 12 residues. The V and J ends lost 1 base and 5 bases respectively, with 5 bases between them. The CDR3 DNA is TGTGCCAGCAGCTTAGATGGGACTGAAGCTTTCTTT. Protein product: CASSLDGTEAFF.

The rearrangement links TRBV13 to TRBJ2-5; tentatively, D is TRBD1 or TRBD2 (6 bases each). CDR3 size: 16 residues. Germline CDR1 reads PRHDT; CDR2 reads FYEKMQ (reference sequence). The V end was cut by 4 bases, the J end by 2 bases, with 17 bases between. For the CDR3, the DNA is TGTGCCAGCAGCTCCCCTTGGGGGGCGCAGCAAGAGACCCAGTACTTC. It yields the protein CASSSPWGAQQETQYF.

The chain is built from TRBV7-9 and TRBJ2-5, with D possibly matching TRBD1 (6 bases). Deletions cut 8 bases from V and 2 bases from J, with 12 bases between. Germline CDR1 is SEHNR and CDR2 is FQNEAQ (reference sequence). This CDR3 contains 13 residues. CDR3: CASSQRGQETQYF. CDR3 DNA sequence: TGTGCCAGCTCCCAAAGGGGGCAAGAGACCCAGTACTTC.

The CDR3 spells CASSLVRTGSYGYTF. The CDR3, as DNA: TGTGCCAGCAGCTTAGTCCGGACAGGGAGCTATGGCTACACCTTC. The chain employs TRBV7-9 and TRBJ1-2, with 8 bases fitting TRBD1. Germline values: CDR1 SEHNR, CDR2 FQNEAQ (reference sequence). After removal of 1 base from V and 4 bases from J, the junction contained 5 bases not matched to a gene. The CDR3 totals 15 residues.